This T cell receptor beta chain was recorded in a study of OX40 agonist ivuxolimab in advanced cancers. Study context: Ivuxolimab, which patients received intravenously every 2 weeks, was dosed at 0.01 to 10 mg/kg. Averaging 60 years in age, with a range of roughly 20 to 80, the cohort was 80% to 90% male. People who had prior anti-PD-1, anti-PD-L1 or anti-CTLA-4 therapy could take part, and 35% to 50% had some. Study-wide findings and caveats: Averaging showed that CD8+ T cells had more expanded clones than CD4+ did.

Profiled with immunoSEQ multiplex PCR; TCRdb holds only in-frame clones, not every one. The table has some 150,000 clones, 90% seen once. With regard to this clone: Its target is not known.

Trimming cost V 3 bases and J 4 bases, with 15 bases left between them. The CDR3 is 15 residues long. Germline V gene data show CDR1 as MDHEN and CDR2 as SYDVKM. This sample comprised CD4+ or CD8+ T cells sorted from blood, obtained in a trial of the OX40 agonist ivuxolimab. The V call is TRBV28, the J call TRBJ1-1; a possible D gene is TRBD1 (5 bases). The origin of this receptor is an adult with an advanced solid tumor such as melanoma, head and neck, liver or kidney cancer. CDR3: CASSLLGVRGTEAFF. CDR3 nucleotides: TGTGCCAGCAGTTTGTTAGGGGTTAGGGGCACTGAAGCTTTCTTT.